Following are 12 T cell receptor beta chains from one sample sequenced in a study of T cells in Graves' hyperthyroidism and ophthalmopathy. Amplified TCR beta CDR3 regions came from RNA transcripts. When the TCR CDR3 underwent first-round RT-PCR, the HTBI primer set was used. TCRdb itself ran the multiplex PCR reads through MiXCR, one entry per CDR3 protein. Of approximately 400,000 distinct CDR3 sequences listed, about 18% are singletons. Input material: blood. Receptors originate from a young woman with Graves' hyperthyroidism.

This clonotype occurred many times. The chain links TRBV11-2 to TRBJ2-6; D is unresolved. The CDR3 loop spans 14 amino acids. CDR1 and CDR2 from the germline V gene are SGHAT and FQNNGV. V lost 5 bases to trimming and J lost 2 bases, with 7 bases between them. The DNA for the CDR3 is TGTGCCAGCAGCCCCCTTCCTGGGGCCAACGTCCTGACTTTC. Its protein is CASSPLPGANVLTF.

The sample holds one count of this clonotype. The rearrangement joins TRBV19 to TRBJ1-2; unclear D gene. The CDR3 runs to 13 residues. V was shortened by 3 bases and J by 6 bases, with 11 bases between the two germline ends. Germline values: CDR1 LNHDA, CDR2 SQIVND (reference sequence). CDR3: CASSIGRLNGYTF. The CDR3 DNA reads as TGTGCCAGTAGTATCGGCAGGTTGAATGGCTACACCTTC.

This clonotype occurred many times. The chain links TRBV11-2 to TRBJ1-1; TRBD1 matches 10 bases. V gave up 1 base and J gave up 5 bases; unmatched junction bases: 7. CDR3 length: 16 residues. Looked up from germline, CDR1 is SGHAT and CDR2 is FQNNGV. Written as DNA, the CDR3 is TGTGCCAGCAGCTTAGGGGAGACAGGGGGCTGGACTGAAGCTTTCTTT. Translating it yields CASSLGETGGWTEAFF. Full variable domain (rest looked up from reference TRBV11-2 and TRBJ1-1): EAGVAQSPRYKIIEKRQSVAFWCNPISGHATLYWYQQILGQGPKLLIQFQNNGVVDDSQLPKDRFSAERLKGVDSTLKIQPAKLEDSAVYLCASSLGETGGWTEAFFGQGTRLTVV.

This clonotype occurred many times. This sequence joins TRBV9 and TRBJ2-7; TRBD2 might be the D (6 bases). The V end lost 3 bases, the J end lost 1 base, and 11 bases lay between the germline ends. Germline V lookup: CDR1 SGDLS, CDR2 YYNGEE. CDR3 length equals 14 residues. The CDR3 region has the DNA TGTGCCAGCAGCGCGGGACGGGGGTCCTACGAGCAGTACTTC. Protein: CASSAGRGSYEQYF.

The sample holds many counts of this clonotype. This sequence joins TRBV6-5 and TRBJ2-3; 8 positions match TRBD1. This CDR3 is built from 14 residues. Looked up from germline, CDR1 is MNHEY and CDR2 is SVGAGI. Losses at the gene ends were 6 bases for V and 6 bases for J; bases not matched to a gene: 8. In nucleotides, the CDR3 is TGTGCCAGCAGCAAACAGGGGGGCGTGGATACGCAGTATTTT. Translated: CASSKQGGVDTQYF.

In this sample, this clonotype turned up many times. The V and J genes are TRBV29-1 and TRBJ2-7; no definite D call. In germline, CDR1 is SQVTM, CDR2 ANQGSEA. This CDR3 contains 13 residues. Trimming took 6 bases from V and 0 from J, leaving 12 bases between them. The CDR3 DNA follows: TGCAGCGTGAACCTAATAAGCTCCTACGAGCAGTACTTC. As protein: CSVNLISSYEQYF.

This clonotype was counted many times. This chain uses TRBV6-1 with TRBJ1-1; no definite D call. There are 13 residues in the CDR3. Deletions cut 3 bases from V and 1 base from J, with 6 bases between. Germline V gene lookup returns CDR1 MNHNS and CDR2 SASEGT. CDR3 nucleotides: TGTGCCAGCAGTGAGAGGGAGAACACTGAAGCTTTCTTT. It is translated as CASSERENTEAFF.

This clonotype was seen a few times. J is TRBJ2-2 and V is TRBV6-1, with a weak D call TRBD2 (6 bases). CDR1 and CDR2 from the germline V gene are MNHNS and SASEGT. V was trimmed by 11 bases and J by 1 base, leaving 8 bases between them. This CDR3 spans 12 amino acids. The CDR3, as DNA: TGTGCCGGAGGGTGGAACACCGGGGAGCTGTTTTTT. Its translation: CAGGWNTGELFF.

The table lists this clonotype with a few counts. V usage is TRBV11-2 and J usage is TRBJ2-2; TRBD2 aligns across 11 bases. The CDR3 has 17 amino acids. The germline V gene encodes CDR1 SGHAT and CDR2 FQNNGV. With V trimmed by 1 base and J by 1 base, 2 bases remained unmatched. The CDR3 coding sequence is TGTGCCAGCAGCTTAGGACTAGCGGGGAAGAACACCGGGGAGCTGTTTTTT. Amino acids: CASSLGLAGKNTGELFF. Using reference TRBV11-2 and TRBJ2-2 for the parts outside the CDR3, the full variable domain is EAGVAQSPRYKIIEKRQSVAFWCNPISGHATLYWYQQILGQGPKLLIQFQNNGVVDDSQLPKDRFSAERLKGVDSTLKIQPAKLEDSAVYLCASSLGLAGKNTGELFFGEGSRLTVL.

V usage is TRBV20-1 and J usage is TRBJ2-7; 10 nucleotides agree with TRBD2. With V trimmed by 5 bases and J by 3 bases, 13 bases remained unmatched. Germline V CDR1 and CDR2: DFQATT, SNEGSKA (reference sequence). The CDR3 has 16 amino acids. CDR3 DNA: TGCAGTGCTGGGGGACTAGCGACCCGACTGATCTACGAGCAGTACTTC. Translation: CSAGGLATRLIYEQYF.

Ten or more counts support this clonotype. The J gene is TRBJ2-7, the V gene TRBV30; D is uncertain. Between the trimmed V and J ends, which lost 2 bases and 3 bases, there was a span of 8 bases. Germline assignment: CDR1 GTSNPN and CDR2 SVGIG (reference sequence). The CDR3 covers 12 residues. The CDR3 protein is CAWSRRVYEQYF. CDR3 nucleotide sequence: TGTGCCTGGAGTCGCCGAGTCTACGAGCAGTACTTC.

This clonotype was seen ten or more times. The rearrangement links TRBV6-2 or TRBV6-3 to TRBJ1-1; 7 bases align to TRBD1. Germline V gene lookup returns CDR1 MNHEY and CDR2 SVGEGT. The CDR3 covers 13 residues. After removal of 7 bases from V and 3 bases from J, the junction contained 5 bases not matched to a gene. The CDR3 loop is CASIRQGDTEAFF. CDR3 sequence (DNA): TGTGCCAGCATTCGGCAGGGGGACACTGAAGCTTTCTTT.